This paragraph reports one T cell receptor beta chain. This clone's antigen is unknown. Per-base quality was not reported, and no clone a single base away is much larger than it. Different DNA sequences within this sample yield the same CDR3. These data belong to a study of immune cell composition in non-small cell lung cancer (dated by TCRdb to 2016 to 2017). Notes on the research overall: Histologic subtype was assigned using H&E plus p63, CK5, Napsin A and TTF-1 immunohistochemistry, mainly lung adenocarcinoma or squamous cell carcinoma. TCR-beta sequencing from Adaptive Biotechnologies was done on around 34 paired sets of NSCLC tumour and non-adjacent lung specimens and on about two dozen tumour-only specimens. In supplementary cohort #1, which comprised 10 lung adenocarcinoma cases, paired tumour/lung TCR-beta sequencing was performed and TIL populations were generated so that tumour reactivity could be assessed. The subtype comparisons left out several tumour specimens with TCR-beta data because those specimens were rare histological subtypes. Summary of the overall study and its limitations: In more than eight adenocarcinoma cases, a strong correlation was found between maximal tumour-associated clone frequency and TIL tumour reactivity, whereas no such correlation was found between overall clonality and TIL tumour reactivity. The reactivity cohort included only roughly nine cases, and whether tumour-reactive clones share sequences with the dominant in vivo tumour-associated clones was not shown. Nearly half of NSCLC cases had tumour-associated clones >0.5%, with more than 70% of squamous carcinomas showing such clones compared with 33% of adenocarcinomas. Smoking pack-years did not significantly correlate with tumour TCR-beta clonality.

Non-adjacent lung tissue from the same patient, taken as far from the tumour as possible and at least 3 cm away, was used for the normal lung samples. Genomic DNA was extracted with the QIAamp DNA kit from frozen aliquots of unsorted single-cell suspensions. Tissues arrived within 2 hours after resection and were immediately processed into single-cell suspensions. Tissue was mechanically dissociated and enzymatically digested with DNase I, collagenase I and hyaluronidase for approximately 32 minutes at 37 °C, then filtered and RBC-lysed. The CDR3 has 16 amino acids, counting the end cysteine and phenylalanine. The retained sequence is limited to the CDR3, 48 bases, with the frame set at the first base. According to the germline V gene, CDR1 reads LGHNA and CDR2 reads YNFKEQ. The germline V and J ends show losses of 0 bases and 6 bases respectively, and no gene match explains 7 bases of the junction.

A two-step multiplex PCR was used to amplify TCR-beta CDR3 regions from genomic DNA, and Illumina-compatible adaptors were added in the second step. TCR-beta immunosequencing was carried out on an Illumina platform through the commercial immunoSEQ service. On the study's bioinformatics: Repertoires were summarised as Top 10 Clones, the percentage of T-cell templates from the ten most frequent sequences, and productive clonality. Values for productive clonality spanned 0 to 1, where a value of 1 indicated a monoclonal population. Sequences comprising at least 0.1% of tumour T-cell templates but absent from matched non-adjacent lung were defined as tumour-associated clones and were identified via log10 scatter plots. Two-group comparisons used Student's t-tests, stages used ANOVA, and relationships used linear regression, analysed in GraphPad Prism7 and R. Held by TCRdb, this immuneACCESS table contains in-frame sequences only and omits some clones. Under half of the omission traces to an unresolved V gene where checked; the cause of the rest is unknown. The DNA gave D and trimming, while V, J and clone size come from that table. Present in this sample are about 9,000 clones, 70% to 85% of which were seen just once. The top ten clones comprise about 13% of the sample.

Sequenced material: non-adjacent lung tissue. Recombination joined TRBV4-2 with TRBJ2-7; a stretch of 11 junction bases matches TRBD2. This clonotype was obtained from a human donor with non-small cell lung cancer. The CDR3 protein is CASSQELAGGPGEQYF. The nucleotides read TGTGCCAGCAGCCAAGAGCTAGCGGGGGGCCCGGGCGAGCAGTACTTC.